The source of this TCR beta chain is a study of cytomegalovirus exposure and HLA in healthy donors. Germline assignment: CDR1 SGHTA and CDR2 FQGTGA. The CDR3 runs to 12 residues. V dropped 0 bases and J dropped 7 bases, with 6 bases sitting between them. The PCR employed 60 Vbeta primers together with 13 Jbeta primers. Only in-frame clones appear in the TCRdb table, and some are missing; sequencing was by immunoSEQ multiplex PCR. Its table lists about 200,000 clones. Study-wide findings and caveats: Reportedly, HLA-A and HLA-B alleles of most subjects were accurately predicted from TCR beta.

As regards this clone: Its target is not known.

The specimen was PBMCs. This TCR derives from a boy aged 5-17 years in good health and CMV-seronegative. V and J are TRBV7-3 and TRBJ1-2; D is unresolved. The CDR3 protein is CASSLTPGGYTF. Written as DNA, the CDR3 is TGTGCCAGCAGCTTAACCCCCGGTGGCTACACCTTC.